Reported below is one T cell receptor beta chain. What it binds is not known. The sample is drawn from a study of CD8+ T cells in alopecia areata. Study summary: Severity scoring for treated patients was based on the percentage of affected scalp area.

The CDR3 has 16 amino acids. Germline CDR1 and CDR2: GTSNPN and SVGIG (reference sequence). V was shortened by 6 bases and J by 0 bases, with 15 bases between the two germline ends. Regarding treatment: oral pan-JAK inhibitor, 5-10 mg twice daily. It was from alopecia areata patients that lesional scalp punch biopsies and peripheral blood were collected. Study results and caveats: It was lesional scalp, especially alopecia totalis/universalis, that showed higher clonality than normal scalp. Under tofacitinib, fewer expanded CD8+ clones appeared among the top 100 scalp clones.

Following RNA extraction, reverse transcription yielded cDNA that acted as the sequencing template. This table comes from immunoSEQ multiplex PCR, and its TCRdb copy is limited to in-frame clones, with some not included. Here the sample spans some 190,000 clones, under 80% being singletons. The chain joins TRBV30 to TRBJ1-6; D remains unclear. This material consisted of CD4+ T cells sorted from blood, taken around week 47, from a patient treated with tofacitinib. This receptor was taken from a human donor with alopecia areata. CDR3 region: CACRRTESSYNSPLHF. The CDR3 DNA follows: TGTGCCTGCCGCAGGACGGAGAGCTCCTATAATTCACCCCTCCACTTT.